A selection of T cell receptor beta chains follows, all from one sample in a study of spatial heterogeneity in lung cancer. TCRdb re-analysed the 5' RACE reads in MiXCR, keeping a single row per CDR3 protein. The table has tens of thousands of distinct CDR3 sequences, around 5.8% seen once; the top ten hold around 10%. Sequencing was performed on PBMCs, taken at surgery. These receptors all come from a male donor with early-stage non-small cell lung cancer. CDR3s include the opening cysteine and the closing phenylalanine or tryptophan. D genes are given only for firm matches. Clone size is stated in some rows and not others, as once, few, many or a class when expanded.

>TRBD2|few|TRBV4-1|TRBJ2-1
TGCGCCAGCAGCCAAGAGAGAGCGGGGGGGCTGAGCTCCTACAATGAGCAGTTCTTC
CASSQERAGGLSSYNEQFF
>TRBD1|many|TRBV10-3|TRBJ1-4
TGTGCCATCAGTTCGCGGCCGGGACAGGGCGAAAAACTGTTTTTT
CAISSRPGQGEKLFF
>TRBD1|.|TRBV11-2|TRBJ1-2
TGTGCCAGCAGCCACATGACAGGGAATGGCTACACCTTC
CASSHMTGNGYTF
>TRBD1|many|TRBV7-9|TRBJ2-7
TGTGCCAGCGCCCCCGGGAACAGGGGGTACGAGCAGTACTTC
CASAPGNRGYEQYF
>.|few|TRBV10-2|TRBJ1-2
TGCGCCAGCAGTGAGTCGACAGGAGGCTATGGCTACACCTTC
CASSESTGGYGYTF
>.|many|TRBV7-2|TRBJ1-1
TGTGCCAGCAGCTTGTACGGGGGGAGGGGGGACACTGAAGCTTTCTTT
CASSLYGGRGDTEAFF
>.|many|TRBV14|TRBJ1-5
TGTGCCAGCAGCCAAATCGGACAGTATAGCAATCAGCCCCAGCATTTT
CASSQIGQYSNQPQHF
>TRBD2|many|TRBV10-3|TRBJ2-1
TGTGCCATCAGTGAGTCGAGCGGGGGGGGCGAAGATGAGCAGTTCTTC
CAISESSGGGEDEQFF
>TRBD2|few|TRBV5-6|TRBJ2-5
TGTGCCAGCAGCTGGGGGATAGGACTAGCGAATCGAGAGACCCAGTACTTC
CASSWGIGLANRETQYF
>.|many|TRBV7-8|TRBJ2-7
TGTGCCAGCAGCTTAGTGCAGGGCCGTTCTTACGAGCAGTACTTC
CASSLVQGRSYEQYF
>TRBD2|.|TRBV30|TRBJ2-5
TGTGCCTGGACCACGGGGGGTTGGTGGGAGACCCAGTACTTC
CAWTTGGWWETQYF
>TRBD1|many|TRBV4-2|TRBJ1-6
TGTGCCAGCAGCCCCCGGACAGGGTACGATTCACCCCTCCACTTT
CASSPRTGYDSPLHF
>TRBD1|many|TRBV27|TRBJ1-6
TGTGCCAGCAGAAGGACAGGGGCGGGGGTGTCACCCCTCCACTTT
CASRRTGAGVSPLHF
>.|many|TRBV5-5|TRBJ2-4
TGTGCCAGCAGCCCCAGTTTAGCCAAAAACATTCAGTACTTC
CASSPSLAKNIQYF
>.|few|TRBV28|TRBJ2-4
TGTGCCAGCAGGCAGGGGGCCAAAAACATTCAGTACTTC
CASRQGAKNIQYF
>.|many|TRBV21-1|TRBJ2-7
TGTGCCAGCAGCCCTGAAAAGGTAGGGGACCGGAGCGGGGATATCTGGAAGGCCAACGAGCAGTACTTC
CASSPEKVGDRSGDIWKANEQYF
>TRBD1|few|TRBV20-1|TRBJ1-1
TGCAGTGCTAGAACTCCGGGACAGAAGAACACTGAAGCTTTCTTT
CSARTPGQKNTEAFF
>.|many|TRBV4-2|TRBJ2-7
TGTGCCAGCAGCCAAGTGTCCTCCACTTACGAGCAGTACTTC
CASSQVSSTYEQYF
>.|many|TRBV11-1|TRBJ1-1
TGTGCCAGCAGCTTAGAATCTCCTTCAGCGGCTTTCTTT
CASSLESPSAAFF
>.|many|TRBV4-1|TRBJ2-5
TGCGCCAGCAGCCAAGATTTCGGGGTTCAAGAGACCCAGTACTTC
CASSQDFGVQETQYF
>TRBD2|many|TRBV7-6|TRBJ2-5
TGTGCCAGCAGCCGGGACTATGTGGAGACCCAGTACTTC
CASSRDYVETQYF
>.|many|TRBV12-3/TRBV12-4|TRBJ1-3
TGTGCCAGCAGTTTATTCGGAAACACCATATATTTT
CASSLFGNTIYF
>.|many|TRBV5-1|TRBJ1-5
TGCGCCAGCAGCTTGAAGGGGGGGGATTCGCAGCCCCAGCATTTT
CASSLKGGDSQPQHF
>.|many|TRBV20-1|TRBJ1-5
TGCAGTGCTGGGACCCAATATAGCAATCAGCCCCAGCATTTT
CSAGTQYSNQPQHF
>.|many|TRBV7-9|TRBJ2-2
TGTGCCAGCAGCTTTGGATACACCGGGGAGCTGTTTTTT
CASSFGYTGELFF
>.|few|TRBV5-8|TRBJ2-2
TGTGCCAGCAGCCCGGAACAGGGCTCCCCTTTAAACACCGGGGAGCTGTTTTTT
CASSPEQGSPLNTGELFF
>.|many|TRBV6-6|TRBJ1-2
TGTGCCAGCAGTAATACAGGGATAGCTAACTATGGCTACACCTTC
CASSNTGIANYGYTF
>.|many|TRBV2|TRBJ2-4
TGTGCCAGCAGGACCCCATTTGCGGCCAAAAACATTCAGTACTTC
CASRTPFAAKNIQYF